The TCR beta chain described here comes from a study of T cell responses to AZD1222 COVID-19 vaccine (dated by TCRdb to the early 2020s). With respect to the entire study: A total of 230 to 250 trial participants underwent TCR sequencing, of whom about 210 had received two doses of AZD1222 and 26 had received two doses of the MenACWY control vaccine. Trial participants were enrolled by age into subgroups of 18-55, 56-69 and 70-plus years, and about 150, 27 and 61 TCR-sequenced participants, respectively, were included in these subgroups. Findings and caveats that apply to the study as a whole: Because no samples from the day 14 peak response were available, repertoires could be characterized only after the peak T cell response. Conclusions about previously exposed vaccinees are limited because only a handful of AZD1222 recipients were SARS-CoV-2 seropositive at baseline. The 56-69-year group was small, and its depth increase did not reach significance, likely because of low power. Reportedly, close to half of the unique spike-specific TCRs recognized epitopes lying outside the regions that are mutated in the B.1.351 and B.1.1.7 variants. Participants were mostly white British, with more females than males. The authors suggested clonal diversity may have been underestimated. Vaccine-associated CD4 TCRs spanned the whole spike protein, with dominant responses in regions 160-218 and 743-854. After two AZD1222 doses, both the breadth and the depth of spike-specific TCRs were significantly higher than at day 0 and than in MenACWY recipients.

CDR1 and CDR2 are read off the germline V gene (reference sequence) as SGHKS and YYEKEE. Unmatched junction bases come to 18, with V trimmed by 9 bases and J by 1 base. The cysteine opens and the phenylalanine closes a CDR3 of 18 amino acids. Only the CDR3 DNA is retained, 54 bases long and in frame from the first base. Remarks on this clone: The target of this receptor is not known. No much larger clone exists at a distance of one base, and base qualities are not known.

The CDR3 regions of human TCRbeta chains were analyzed by immunosequencing. Concerning the study's data processing: Repertoire TCRs were matched against a reference library of SARS-CoV-2-specific TCRs generated with the MIRA antigen-specificity platform. Breadth was defined as the fraction of unique TCRs that were SARS-CoV-2-associated. Depth was defined as the fraction of total T cells that were SARS-CoV-2-associated. Using the MIRA data, each spike-specific TCR was assigned both to the spike region to which the TCR was reactive and to a CD4 or CD8 class. Log10-transformed breadth and depth values were compared by one-way ANOVA with Sidak's multiple comparisons tests. Held by TCRdb, this immuneACCESS table contains in-frame sequences only and omits some clones. Under half of the omission traces to an unresolved V gene where checked; the cause of the rest is unknown. That table gives V, J and clone size, and the DNA gave D and trimming. The sample table shows tens of thousands of clones, and about nine tenths are seen once. The ten top clones hold roughly 27% of the sample.

The sample's time point label, in plain terms: about 28 days (+/-7) after the second vaccine dose. AZD1222 recipients given second doses at about 4 weeks or at about 12 weeks were pooled, since spike-specific TCR depth and breadth were not found to differ between the two schedules. The vaccinee samples were drawn from two UK trials, COV001 and COV002, one of which was a single-blind randomized controlled phase 2/3 trial testing AZD1222 (ChAdOx1 nCoV-19) in healthy adults. For TCRbeta chain sequencing, PBMC samples were collected from trial participants at day 0 and at day 28 after the second dose.

The source of this sequence is an adult who received the AZD1222 COVID-19 vaccine. The sequence links TRBV5-5 to TRBJ1-4, with 7 bases aligning to TRBD1. Sample: peripheral blood, taken 28 days after the second AZD1222 dose. The nucleotide sequence reads as follows: TGTGCCACCGCCCTTCTGGGGACAGACAGACAAACTAATGAAAAACTGTTTTTT. It translates as CATALLGTDRQTNEKLFF.